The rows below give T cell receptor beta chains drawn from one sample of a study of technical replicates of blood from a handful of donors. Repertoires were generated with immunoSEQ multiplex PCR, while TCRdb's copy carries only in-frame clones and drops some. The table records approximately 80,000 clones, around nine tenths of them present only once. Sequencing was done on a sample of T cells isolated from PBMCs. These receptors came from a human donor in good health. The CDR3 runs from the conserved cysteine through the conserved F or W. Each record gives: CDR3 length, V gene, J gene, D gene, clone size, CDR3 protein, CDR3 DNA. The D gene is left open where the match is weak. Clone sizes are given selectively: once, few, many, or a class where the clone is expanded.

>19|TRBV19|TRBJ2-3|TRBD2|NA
CASSINTPGTSGSTDTQYF
TGTGCCAGTAGTATAAACACACCCGGGACTAGCGGGAGTACAGATACGCAGTATTTT
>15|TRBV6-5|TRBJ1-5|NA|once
CASSFGQYSNQPQHF
TGTGCCAGCAGCTTCGGACAGTATAGCAATCAGCCCCAGCATTTT
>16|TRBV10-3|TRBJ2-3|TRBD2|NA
CATTSGLIINTDTQYF
TGTGCCACAACTAGCGGGCTAATCATTAACACAGATACGCAGTATTTT
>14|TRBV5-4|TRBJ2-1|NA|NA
CASSLGGVFNEQFF
TGTGCCAGCAGCTTGGGCGGGGTCTTCAATGAGCAGTTCTTC
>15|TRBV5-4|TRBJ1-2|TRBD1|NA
CASSLGTAPNYGYTF
TGTGCCAGCAGCCTCGGGACAGCCCCTAACTATGGCTACACCTTC
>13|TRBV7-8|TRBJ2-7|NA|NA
CASSSAGPSEQYF
TGTGCCAGCAGCTCGGCGGGCCCTTCCGAGCAGTACTTC
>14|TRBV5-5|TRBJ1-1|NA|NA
CASSLGAGDAEAFF
TGTGCCAGCAGCTTGGGTGCGGGGGACGCTGAAGCTTTCTTT
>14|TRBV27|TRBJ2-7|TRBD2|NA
CASSPRTSDNEQYF
TGTGCCAGCAGTCCACGGACTAGCGATAACGAGCAGTACTTC
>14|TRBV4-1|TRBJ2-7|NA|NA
CASSQGQVAYEQYF
TGCGCCAGCAGCCAAGGACAGGTCGCCTACGAGCAGTACTTC
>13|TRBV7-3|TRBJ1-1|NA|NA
CASSPGGTSEAFF
TGTGCCAGCAGCCCGGGCGGGACTTCTGAAGCTTTCTTT
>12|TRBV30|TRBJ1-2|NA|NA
CAWGQSPTGYTF
TGTGCCTGGGGACAGTCGCCCACGGGCTACACCTTC
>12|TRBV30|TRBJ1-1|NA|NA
CASVRGSLEAFF
TGTGCCTCGGTTCGAGGCTCCCTTGAAGCTTTCTTT
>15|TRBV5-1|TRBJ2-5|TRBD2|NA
CASGEASGDQETQYF
TGCGCCAGCGGTGAGGCTAGCGGGGACCAAGAGACCCAGTACTTC
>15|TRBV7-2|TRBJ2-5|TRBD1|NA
CASSFGQGASETQYF
TGTGCCAGCAGCTTCGGACAGGGGGCTTCAGAGACCCAGTACTTC
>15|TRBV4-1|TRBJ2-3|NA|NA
CASSPVTGNTDTQYF
TGCGCCAGCAGCCCGGTCACAGGAAACACAGATACGCAGTATTTT
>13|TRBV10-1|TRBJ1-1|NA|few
CASVGRGNTEAFF
TGCGCCAGCGTTGGACGGGGGAACACTGAAGCTTTCTTT
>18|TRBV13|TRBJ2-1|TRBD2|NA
CASSFWAGGPYGNNEQFF
TGTGCCAGCAGCTTCTGGGCGGGAGGGCCTTACGGGAACAATGAGCAGTTCTTC
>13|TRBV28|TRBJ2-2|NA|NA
CASSLPGTGELFF
TGTGCCAGCAGTTTGCCAGGGACCGGGGAGCTGTTTTTT
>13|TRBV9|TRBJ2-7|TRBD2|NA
CASSVSGDLEQYF
TGTGCCAGCAGCGTAAGCGGGGATCTCGAGCAGTACTTC
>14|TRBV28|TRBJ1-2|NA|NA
CASTRRGANYGYTF
TGTGCCAGCACCCGGCGGGGGGCAAACTATGGCTACACCTTC
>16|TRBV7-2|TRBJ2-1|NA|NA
CASSWSLLDSYNEQFF
TGTGCCAGCAGCTGGAGCTTACTAGACTCCTACAATGAGCAGTTCTTC
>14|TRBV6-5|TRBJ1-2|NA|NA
CASSYLARGYGYTF
TGTGCCAGCAGTTACTTGGCCAGAGGCTATGGCTACACCTTC
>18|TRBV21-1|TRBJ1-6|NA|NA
CASSRGLTAHSYNSPLHF
TGTGCCAGCAGCCGAGGATTGACAGCGCACTCCTATAATTCACCCCTCCACTTT
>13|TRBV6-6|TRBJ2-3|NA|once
CASSYSTVDTQYF
TGTGCCAGCAGTTACTCGACAGTTGATACGCAGTATTTT
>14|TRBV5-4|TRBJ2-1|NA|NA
CASSRGGIYNEQFF
TGTGCCAGCAGCCGCGGAGGGATTTACAATGAGCAGTTCTTC
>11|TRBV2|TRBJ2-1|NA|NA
CASSTGGEQFF
TGTGCCAGCAGTACAGGTGGTGAGCAGTTCTTC
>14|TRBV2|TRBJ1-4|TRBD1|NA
CASRTGTGYEKLFF
TGTGCCAGCAGAACCGGGACAGGATATGAAAAACTGTTTTTT
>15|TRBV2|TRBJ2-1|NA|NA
CALGRRGPSYNEQFF
TGTGCCCTGGGGCGACGCGGCCCCTCCTACAATGAGCAGTTCTTC
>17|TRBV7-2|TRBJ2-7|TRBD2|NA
CASSLVIAGASTYEQYF
TGTGCCAGCAGCTTAGTAATAGCGGGGGCCTCAACCTACGAGCAGTACTTC
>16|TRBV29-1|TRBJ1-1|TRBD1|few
CSVEGVRGRGDTEAFF
TGCAGCGTTGAGGGAGTTAGGGGGCGCGGGGACACTGAAGCTTTCTTT
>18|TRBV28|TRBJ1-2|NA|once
CASSLSGLSVGPNYGYTF
TGTGCCAGCAGTTTATCTGGGCTTTCAGTCGGTCCAAACTATGGCTACACCTTC
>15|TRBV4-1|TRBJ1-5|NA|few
CASSQGEVLNQPQHF
TGCGCCAGCAGCCAAGGGGAGGTACTGAATCAGCCCCAGCATTTT
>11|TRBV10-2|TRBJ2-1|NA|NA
CASSSGNEQFF
TGCGCCAGCAGTAGCGGAAATGAGCAGTTCTTC
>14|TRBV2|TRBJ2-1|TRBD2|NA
CASRETSGDKRQFF
TGTGCCAGCAGAGAGACTAGCGGGGATAAGAGGCAGTTCTTC
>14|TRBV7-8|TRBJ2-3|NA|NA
CASSLRYLTDTQYF
TGTGCCAGCAGCTTACGCTACTTAACAGATACGCAGTATTTT
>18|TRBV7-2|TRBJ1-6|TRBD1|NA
CASSLEPGGPFYNSPLHF
TGTGCCAGCAGCTTAGAGCCAGGGGGCCCCTTCTATAATTCACCCCTCCACTTT
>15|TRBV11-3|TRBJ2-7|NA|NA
CASSPLAGLSYEQYF
TGTGCCAGCAGCCCTCTGGCGGGGCTCTCCTACGAGCAGTACTTC
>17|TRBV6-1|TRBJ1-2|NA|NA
CASSEFPGGIDNYGYTF
TGTGCCAGCAGTGAATTCCCCGGGGGAATCGATAACTATGGCTACACCTTC
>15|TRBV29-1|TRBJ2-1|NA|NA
CSVEDRGSSYNEQFF
TGCAGCGTTGAAGATCGTGGGAGCTCCTACAATGAGCAGTTCTTC
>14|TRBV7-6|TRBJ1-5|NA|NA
CASRAETVHQPQHF
TGTGCCAGCAGGGCGGAGACAGTCCATCAGCCCCAGCATTTT
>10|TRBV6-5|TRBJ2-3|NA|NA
CASPRDTQYF
TGTGCCAGCCCCCGGGATACGCAGTATTTT
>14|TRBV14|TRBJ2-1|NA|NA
CASSPNGRKDEQFF
TGTGCCAGCAGCCCTAACGGCAGGAAGGATGAGCAGTTCTTC
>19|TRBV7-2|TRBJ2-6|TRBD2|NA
CASSPRGLAGSSGANVLTF
TGTGCCAGCAGCCCAAGGGGACTAGCGGGGTCCTCTGGGGCCAACGTCCTGACTTTC